The 24 T cell receptor beta chains below all came from one sample that was sequenced in a study of T-cell memory formation after mild COVID-19. From the 5' RACE reads, TCRdb called clonotypes with MiXCR, one entry per CDR3 protein. Of around 220,000 distinct CDR3 sequences listed, about a sixth are singletons. The specimen sequenced was PBMCs or a T cell subset sorted from them (not recorded which). All receptors come from a man aged 18 to 29 who had mild COVID-19 (a few samples of this study predate the infection). Cell type and time point are not known.

In this sample, this clonotype turned up many times. V and J are TRBV6-5 and TRBJ2-7, with 10 bases lining up with TRBD1. J gave up 2 bases and V 0 bases, and 10 bases lay outside the gene matches. Germline CDR1 and CDR2: MNHEY and SVGAGI. The CDR3 has 18 amino acids. The CDR3: CASSYSTSAGTGAYEQYF. In nucleotides, the CDR3 is TGTGCCAGCAGTTACTCGACGTCAGCCGGGACAGGGGCCTACGAGCAGTACTTC.

The rearrangement joins TRBV21-1 to TRBJ1-1; the DNA was not compared with TRBD1, the D call given in the table. TRBV21-1 is a known pseudogene. There are 16 residues in the CDR3. CDR3 sequence (DNA): TGTGCCAGCAGCCTAATACCAACGGGGCGCTGGACTGAAGCTTTCTTT. Protein sequence: CASSLIPTGRWTEAFF.

Only a few counts were recorded for this clonotype. V and J are TRBV5-1 and TRBJ1-1; 9 nucleotides align to TRBD1. The V gene's germline CDR1 is SGHRS and CDR2 YFSETQ. Losses at the gene ends were 1 base for V and 3 bases for J; bases not matched to a gene: 1. CDR3 length equals 14 residues. The CDR3 loop is CASSLWDRDTEAFF. The CDR3 DNA follows: TGCGCCAGCAGCTTGTGGGACAGGGACACTGAAGCTTTCTTT. Filled out from reference TRBV5-1 and TRBJ1-1, the complete variable domain reads KAGVTQTPRYLIKTRGQQVTLSCSPISGHRSVSWYQQTPGQGLQFLFEYFSETQRNKGNFPGRFSGRQFSNSRSEMNVSTLELGDSALYLCASSLWDRDTEAFFGQGTRLTVV.

This clonotype has more than one count but fewer than ten. The chain has TRBV7-2 and TRBJ2-3; TRBD1 might be the D (5 bases). Looked up from germline, CDR1 is SGHTA and CDR2 is FQGNSA. The CDR3 spans 14 residues. V lost 5 bases, J lost 2 bases, and 11 bases lay in between. CDR3 sequence reads: CASSRRGNTDTQYF. CDR3 coding DNA: TGTGCCAGCAGCCGAAGGGGAAACACAGATACGCAGTATTTT.

The chain carries TRBV30 and TRBJ1-5; unclear D gene. V was pared by 3 bases and J by 1 base, with 10 bases between. The CDR3 length is 14 residues. CDR1 and CDR2 from the germline V gene are GTSNPN and SVGIG (reference sequence). The CDR3 region has the DNA TGTGCCTGGAGGTTGGCCGCAAGCAATCAGCCCCAGCATTTT. It is translated as CAWRLAASNQPQHF.

This clonotype was seen a few times. V is TRBV12-3 or TRBV12-4 and J is TRBJ2-7, with 9 bases lining up with TRBD1. The CDR3 contains 14 residues. With V trimmed by 5 bases and J by 3 bases, 5 bases remained unmatched. The DNA for the CDR3 is TGTGCCAGCAGTCAGGGACAGGGTGGCTACGAGCAGTACTTC. It is translated as CASSQGQGGYEQYF.

In its sample, this clonotype was seen a few times. J is TRBJ2-6 and V is TRBV24-1; 7 positions agree with TRBD2. The ends lost 5 bases at V and 4 bases at J; junction bases unmatched: 4. Germline assignment: CDR1 KGHDR and CDR2 SFDVKD. The CDR3 spans 15 residues. This CDR3 is CATSVGGSGANVLTF. The CDR3 nucleotides read TGTGCCACCAGTGTCGGGGGGTCCGGGGCCAACGTCCTGACTTTC.

This clonotype was observed a few times. The chain carries TRBV6-5 and TRBJ2-2, with 8 nucleotides matching TRBD1. The V gene end was trimmed by 6 bases and the J gene end by 4 bases; junction bases not matched to a gene: 7. CDR3 length: 15 residues. In germline, CDR1 is MNHEY, CDR2 SVGAGI. CDR3 protein: CASRSTGGITGELFF. In DNA form, the CDR3 reads TGTGCCAGCAGGAGTACAGGGGGGATCACCGGGGAGCTGTTTTTT.

The CDR3 loop is CASSPGAGGLSTDTQYF. CDR3 nucleotide sequence: TGTGCCAGCAGCCCTGGAGCGGGGGGGCTCAGCACAGATACGCAGTATTTT. The J gene is TRBJ2-3, the V gene TRBV7-3; 10 nucleotides align to TRBD2. This CDR3 contains 17 residues. Trimming removed 5 bases from V and 0 bases from J; junction bases left unmatched: 8. Germline CDR1 reads SGHTA; CDR2 reads FQGTGA.

This chain uses TRBV5-1 with TRBJ1-2, with D maybe TRBD1 (6 bases). V lost 4 bases, J lost 4 bases, and 11 bases lay in between. CDR1 SGHRS and CDR2 YFSETQ come from the germline V gene. This CDR3 is built from 13 residues. The CDR3 protein is CASSHGQPYGYTF. The CDR3 nucleotides are TGCGCCAGCAGCCATGGACAGCCCTATGGCTACACCTTC.

This clonotype was recorded a few times. This chain connects TRBV7-9 to TRBJ1-2, with D maybe TRBD1 (6 bases). Germline V gene lookup returns CDR1 SEHNR and CDR2 FQNEAQ (reference sequence). V was pared by 0 bases and J by 8 bases, with 7 bases between. The CDR3 loop spans 12 amino acids. The CDR3 DNA reads TGTGCCAGCAGCTTAGCCGGACAGGGCTACACCTTC. The encoded protein is CASSLAGQGYTF.

This clonotype was counted between two and nine times. The genes are TRBV5-1 and TRBJ1-1; D is unclear. Germline assignment: CDR1 SGHRS and CDR2 YFSETQ. The V end lost 6 bases, the J end lost 1 base, and 7 bases lay between the germline ends. The CDR3 contains 12 residues. The CDR3 protein is CASTPGNTEAFF. The CDR3, as DNA: TGCGCCAGCACCCCCGGGAACACTGAAGCTTTCTTT.

The V gene is TRBV7-8, the J gene TRBJ1-4, with D perhaps matching TRBD1 (5 bases). Looked up from germline, CDR1 is SGHVS and CDR2 is FQNEAQ. Deletions cut 5 bases from V and 4 bases from J, with 17 bases between. The length of the CDR3 is 16 residues. CDR3: CASSRGWGTVNEKLFF. Written as DNA, the CDR3 is TGTGCCAGCAGCCGGGGGTGGGGGACGGTTAATGAAAAACTGTTTTTT.

In this sample, this clonotype turned up many times. V gene TRBV6-2 or TRBV6-3 combines with J gene TRBJ2-7, with D possibly being TRBD1 (6 bases). The CDR3 has 14 residues. The germline V gene encodes CDR1 MNHEY and CDR2 SVGEGT. V lost 8 bases and J lost 3, with 17 bases in between. The CDR3 sequence: CASLTRDKYYEQYF. CDR3 in DNA: TGTGCCAGCCTAACTAGGGACAAATACTACGAGCAGTACTTC.

This clonotype came up once. This chain connects TRBV18 to TRBJ1-5; 7 bases are a match to TRBD1. The CDR3 runs to 14 residues. Germline lookup yields CDR1 KGHSH and CDR2 LQKENI. Unmatched junction bases numbered 10, after V lost 6 bases and J lost 8 bases. The CDR3: CASSPGGQIEPQHF. The CDR3, as DNA: TGTGCCAGCTCTCCCGGGGGACAGATCGAGCCCCAGCATTTT.

The table lists this clonotype with a few counts. The V and J genes are TRBV20-1 and TRBJ1-5, with D unclear. The CDR3 sequence is 15 residues long. The germline gives CDR1 DFQATT, CDR2 SNEGSKA (reference sequence). Trimming removed 5 bases at V and 1 base at J, with 15 bases between. The CDR3 DNA reads TGCAGTGCTCCAAACCCCACATCGAGCAATCAGCCCCAGCATTTT. Its protein product is CSAPNPTSSNQPQHF.

This clonotype was recorded at least ten times. V gene TRBV5-1 combines with J gene TRBJ1-1, with D possibly matching TRBD1 (6 bases). Germline V gene sequence: CDR1 SGHRS, CDR2 YFSETQ. The V end was cut by 1 base, the J end by 1 base, with 11 bases between. The CDR3 spans 15 residues. This chain's CDR3 is CASSLRSGANTEAFF. In nucleotides, the CDR3 is TGCGCCAGCAGCTTGCGGTCGGGGGCGAACACTGAAGCTTTCTTT.

This clonotype came up a few times. This chain links TRBV29-1 with TRBJ1-5; a possible D gene is TRBD1 (5 bases). The CDR3 loop spans 12 amino acids. Trimming removed 7 bases at V and 4 bases at J, with 11 bases between. Germline V CDR1 and CDR2: SQVTM, ANQGSEA. The CDR3 protein is CSAQGTNQPQHF. The CDR3 bases are TGCAGCGCCCAGGGAACAAATCAGCCCCAGCATTTT.

This clonotype occurred a few times. This sequence joins TRBV4-3 and TRBJ2-3; TRBD1 matches at 8 bases. The V gene end was trimmed by 3 bases and the J gene end by 1 base; junction bases not matched to a gene: 9. The CDR3 contains 17 residues. The germline gives CDR1 LGHNA, CDR2 YSLEER. CDR3 protein: CASSQRSDRDGTDTQYF. For the CDR3, the DNA is TGCGCCAGCAGCCAGAGATCGGACAGGGACGGCACAGATACGCAGTATTTT.

This clonotype showed up just a few times. The V call is TRBV7-2, the J call TRBJ1-1; D is perhaps TRBD1 (6 bases). There are 14 residues in the CDR3. V was shortened by 7 bases and J by 8 bases, with 20 bases between the two germline ends. Germline CDR1 is SGHTA and CDR2 is FQGNSA. The CDR3 nucleotides are TGTGCCAGCACCCCAACCCCGGACAGCCGAGAAGCTTTCTTT. This translates into CASTPTPDSREAFF.

This clonotype was seen a few times. This chain connects TRBV7-9 to TRBJ2-3; 7 nucleotides align to TRBD1. Trimming removed 5 bases from V and 1 base from J; junction bases left unmatched: 12. Looked up from germline, CDR1 is SEHNR and CDR2 is FQNEAQ (reference sequence). The CDR3 has 17 amino acids. The CDR3 nucleotides are TGTGCCAGCAGCGACTCCTACAGGGGAGAGGGCACAGATACGCAGTATTTT. As protein: CASSDSYRGEGTDTQYF.

This clonotype has ten or more counts. V is TRBV7-8 and J is TRBJ1-4, with D possibly matching TRBD1 (6 bases). Between the trimmed V and J ends, which lost 5 bases and 7 bases, there was a span of 14 bases. The CDR3 covers 14 residues. Germline CDR1 SGHVS, CDR2 FQNEAQ. CDR3 sequence reads: CASSAQGWGEKLFF. The CDR3 coding sequence is TGTGCCAGCAGCGCACAGGGCTGGGGTGAAAAACTGTTTTTT. Full variable domain (rest looked up from reference TRBV7-8 and TRBJ1-4): GAGVSQSPRYKVAKRGQDVALRCDPISGHVSLFWYQQALGQGPEFLTYFQNEAQLDKSGLPSDRFFAERPEGSVSTLKIQRTQQEDSAVYLCASSAQGWGEKLFFGSGTQLSVL.

The chain carries TRBV6-6 and TRBJ2-7, with 9 bases matching TRBD1. This CDR3 spans 16 amino acids. The ends lost 2 bases at V and 7 bases at J; junction bases unmatched: 12. Germline-derived CDR1 and CDR2 are MNHNY and SVGAGI (reference sequence). DNA of the CDR3: TGTGCCAGCAGTTACCCGACCGGGACAGGGCTGCGAGAGCAGTACTTC. Its translation is CASSYPTGTGLREQYF.

This clonotype has only a few counts. The rearrangement links TRBV10-3 to TRBJ2-5; no definite D call. Trimming stripped 6 bases from V and 2 bases from J, with 16 bases between. CDR3 length: 15 residues. Germline CDR1 ENHRY, CDR2 SYGVKD. CDR3 in DNA: TGTGCCATCAGCTCAAACATGGGAATGCAAGAGACCCAGTACTTC. Its protein is CAISSNMGMQETQYF.